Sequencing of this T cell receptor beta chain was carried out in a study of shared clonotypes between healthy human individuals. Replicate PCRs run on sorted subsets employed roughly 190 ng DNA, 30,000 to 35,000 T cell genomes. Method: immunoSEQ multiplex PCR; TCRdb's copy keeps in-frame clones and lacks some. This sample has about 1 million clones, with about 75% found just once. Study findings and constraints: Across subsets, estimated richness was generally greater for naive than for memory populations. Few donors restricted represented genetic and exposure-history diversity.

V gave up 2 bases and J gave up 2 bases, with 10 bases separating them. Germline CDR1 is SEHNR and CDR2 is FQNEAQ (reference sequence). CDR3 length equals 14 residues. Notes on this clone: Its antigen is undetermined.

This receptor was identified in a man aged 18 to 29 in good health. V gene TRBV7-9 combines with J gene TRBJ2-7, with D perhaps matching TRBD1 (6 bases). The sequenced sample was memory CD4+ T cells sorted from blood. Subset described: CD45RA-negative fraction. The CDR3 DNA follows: TGTGCCAGCAGCTTAAGCAGGGGTACCTACGAGCAGTACTTC. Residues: CASSLSRGTYEQYF.